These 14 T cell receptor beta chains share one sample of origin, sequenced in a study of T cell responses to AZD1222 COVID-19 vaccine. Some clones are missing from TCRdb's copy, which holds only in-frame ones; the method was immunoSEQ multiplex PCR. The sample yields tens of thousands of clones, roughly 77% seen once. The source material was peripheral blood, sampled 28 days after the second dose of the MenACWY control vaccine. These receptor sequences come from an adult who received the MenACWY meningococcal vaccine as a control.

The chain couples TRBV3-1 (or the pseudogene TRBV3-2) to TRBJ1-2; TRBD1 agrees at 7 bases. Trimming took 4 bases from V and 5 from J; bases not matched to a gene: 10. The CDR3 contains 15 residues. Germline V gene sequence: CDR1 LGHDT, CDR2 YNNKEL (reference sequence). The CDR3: CASSPGEGATYGYTF. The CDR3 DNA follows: TGTGCCAGCAGCCCCGGAGAGGGGGCGACTTATGGCTACACCTTC.

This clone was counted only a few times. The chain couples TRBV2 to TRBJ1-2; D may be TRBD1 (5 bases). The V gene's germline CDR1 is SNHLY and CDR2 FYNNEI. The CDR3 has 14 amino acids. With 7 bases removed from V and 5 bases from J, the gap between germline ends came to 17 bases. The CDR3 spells CASTAQGTGYGYTF. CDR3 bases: TGTGCCAGCACGGCGCAGGGCACCGGGTATGGCTACACCTTC. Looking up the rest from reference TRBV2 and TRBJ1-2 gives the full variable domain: EPEVTQTPSHQVTQMGQEVILRCVPISNHLYFYWYRQILGQKVEFLVSFYNNEISEKSEIFDDQFSVERPDGSNFTLKIRSTKLEDSAMYFCASTAQGTGYGYTFGSGTRLTVV.

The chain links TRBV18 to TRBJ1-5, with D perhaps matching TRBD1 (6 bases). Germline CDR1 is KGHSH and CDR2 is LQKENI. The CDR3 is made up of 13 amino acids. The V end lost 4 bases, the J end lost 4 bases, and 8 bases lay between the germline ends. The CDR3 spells CASSRQDNQPQHF. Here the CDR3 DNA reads TGTGCCAGCTCACGACAGGATAATCAGCCCCAGCATTTT.

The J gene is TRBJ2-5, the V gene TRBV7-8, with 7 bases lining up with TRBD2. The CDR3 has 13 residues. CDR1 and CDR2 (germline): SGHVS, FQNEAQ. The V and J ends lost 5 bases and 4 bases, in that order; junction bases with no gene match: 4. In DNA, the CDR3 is TGTGCCAGCAGCCCCGGCGGGGGAGAGACCCAGTACTTC. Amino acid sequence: CASSPGGGETQYF.

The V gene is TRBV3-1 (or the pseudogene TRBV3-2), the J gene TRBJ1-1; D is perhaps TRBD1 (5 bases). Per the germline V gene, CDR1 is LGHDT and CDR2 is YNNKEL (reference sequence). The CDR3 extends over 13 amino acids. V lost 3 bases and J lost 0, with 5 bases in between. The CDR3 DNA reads TGTGCCAGCAGCCAGGGGCTGAACACTGAAGCTTTCTTT. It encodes CASSQGLNTEAFF.

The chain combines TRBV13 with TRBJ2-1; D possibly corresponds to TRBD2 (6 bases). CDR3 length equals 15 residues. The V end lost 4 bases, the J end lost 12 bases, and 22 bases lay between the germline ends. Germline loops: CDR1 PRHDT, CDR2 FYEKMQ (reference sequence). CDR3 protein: CASSSLDGGARGQFF. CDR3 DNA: TGTGCCAGCAGCTCCCTTGACGGGGGTGCGAGGGGGCAGTTCTTC.

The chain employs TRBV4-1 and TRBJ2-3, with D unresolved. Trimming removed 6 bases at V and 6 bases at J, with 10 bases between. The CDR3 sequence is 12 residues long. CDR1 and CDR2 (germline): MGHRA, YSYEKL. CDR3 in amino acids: CASSISPDTQYF. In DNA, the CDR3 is TGCGCCAGCAGTATCTCCCCCGATACGCAGTATTTT.

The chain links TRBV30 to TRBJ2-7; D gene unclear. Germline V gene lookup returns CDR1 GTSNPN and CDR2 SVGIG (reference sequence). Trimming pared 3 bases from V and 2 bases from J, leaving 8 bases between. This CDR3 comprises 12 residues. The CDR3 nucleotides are TGTGCCTGGAGCTTGACACCCTACGAGCAGTACGTC. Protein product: CAWSLTPYEQYV.

CDR3 DNA: TGTGCCAGCAGCGTAGTCCCCATGGGCGGGACAGGGGGGAATGAGCAGTTCTTC. It translates to CASSVVPMGGTGGNEQFF. This rearrangement joins TRBV9 to TRBJ2-1, with 11 bases matching TRBD1. Germline V gene sequence: CDR1 SGDLS, CDR2 YYNGEE. Losses at the gene ends were 0 bases for V and 7 bases for J; bases not matched to a gene: 12. There are 18 residues in the CDR3. Supplemented by reference TRBV9 and TRBJ2-1, the full variable domain reads DSGVTQTPKHLITATGQRVTLRCSPRSGDLSVYWYQQSLDQGLQFLIQYYNGEERAKGNILERFSAQQFPDLHSELNLSSLELGDSALYFCASSVVPMGGTGGNEQFFGPGTRLTVL.

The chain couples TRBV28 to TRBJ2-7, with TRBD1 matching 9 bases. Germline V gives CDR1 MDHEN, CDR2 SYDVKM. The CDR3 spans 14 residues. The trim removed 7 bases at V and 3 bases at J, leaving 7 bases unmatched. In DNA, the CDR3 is TGTGCCAGCACCTCCTCGGGACAGGGCTACGAGCAGTACTTC. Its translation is CASTSSGQGYEQYF.

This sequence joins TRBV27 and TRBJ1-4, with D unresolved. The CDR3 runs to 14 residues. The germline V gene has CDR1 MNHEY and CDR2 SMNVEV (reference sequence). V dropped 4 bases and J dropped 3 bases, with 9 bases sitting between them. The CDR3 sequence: CASSSGLANEKLFF. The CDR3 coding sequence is TGTGCCAGCAGTTCAGGACTAGCTAATGAAAAACTGTTTTTT.

The CDR3 DNA reads TGTGCCAGCAGCATTGGACAGGCGATCCGATACGAGCAGTACGTC. As protein: CASSIGQAIRYEQYV. The V gene is TRBV21-1, the J gene TRBJ2-7; no check of the table's D call, TRBD1, against the DNA was made. TRBV21-1 is deemed a pseudogene. CDR3 length equals 15 residues.

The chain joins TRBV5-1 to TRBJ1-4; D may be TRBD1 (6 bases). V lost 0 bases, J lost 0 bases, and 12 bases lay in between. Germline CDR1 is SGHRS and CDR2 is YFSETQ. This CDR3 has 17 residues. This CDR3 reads CASSLAGRGATNEKLFF. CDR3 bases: TGCGCCAGCAGCTTGGCGGGCAGGGGCGCAACTAATGAAAAACTGTTTTTT.

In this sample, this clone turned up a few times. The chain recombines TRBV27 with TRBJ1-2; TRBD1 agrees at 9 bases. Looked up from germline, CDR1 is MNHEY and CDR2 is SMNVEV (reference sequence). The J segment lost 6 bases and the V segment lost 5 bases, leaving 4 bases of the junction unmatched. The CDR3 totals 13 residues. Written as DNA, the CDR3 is TGTGCCAGCAGTGCCGGGACAGGGAATGGCTACACCTTC. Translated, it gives CASSAGTGNGYTF.